What follows describes a single T cell receptor (beta chain). The sample is drawn from a study of blood T cell repertoires in COVID-19. Study background: Material from acute and convalescent COVID-19 was sourced from the United States, Italy and Spain.

Original processing methods: Reference gene primer amplification gave estimated nucleated cell counts. The data were produced by immunoSEQ multiplex PCR, yet TCRdb's version contains in-frame clones alone and is incomplete. V and J calls and clone size follow that table, whereas D and trimming were derived from the DNA. The sample holds almost 400,000 clones, more than 70% seen once. The germline V gene has CDR1 LNHDA and CDR2 SQIVND (reference sequence). V was trimmed by 2 bases and J by 1 base, leaving 9 bases between them. This CDR3 is built from 15 residues. The TCR originated in a woman aged 55 to 70 with COVID-19, enrolled during active disease. The V gene is TRBV19, the J gene TRBJ1-5, with D possibly TRBD1 on 6 matching bases. Material for sequencing was peripheral blood. CDR3 amino acids: CASSIFRGSNQPQHF. In DNA, the CDR3 is TGTGCCAGTAGTATATTTAGGGGGAGCAATCAGCCCCAGCATTTT.